The source of this T cell receptor (beta chain) is a study of T cell changes during pregnancy in multiple sclerosis. In germline, CDR1 is SGHDN, CDR2 FVKESK. There are 15 residues in the CDR3. J gave up 7 bases and V 0 bases, and 8 bases lay outside the gene matches. The table came from immunoSEQ multiplex PCR; TCRdb's copy has only in-frame clones and leaves some out. This sample carries just over 35,000 clones, 93% of them seen once, and the ten largest clones take approximately 0.38%. The clonotype comes from a female donor with multiple sclerosis, enrolled in a pregnancy study. The chain couples TRBV14 to TRBJ1-2; TRBD1 aligns across 7 bases. This specimen consisted of CD4+ T cells from peripheral blood mononuclear cells, obtained in the first trimester of pregnancy. CDR3 DNA sequence: TGTGCCAGCAGCCAAGAAGGAGGGGGCGCGATTGGCTACACCTTC. Translating gives CASSQEGGGAIGYTF.